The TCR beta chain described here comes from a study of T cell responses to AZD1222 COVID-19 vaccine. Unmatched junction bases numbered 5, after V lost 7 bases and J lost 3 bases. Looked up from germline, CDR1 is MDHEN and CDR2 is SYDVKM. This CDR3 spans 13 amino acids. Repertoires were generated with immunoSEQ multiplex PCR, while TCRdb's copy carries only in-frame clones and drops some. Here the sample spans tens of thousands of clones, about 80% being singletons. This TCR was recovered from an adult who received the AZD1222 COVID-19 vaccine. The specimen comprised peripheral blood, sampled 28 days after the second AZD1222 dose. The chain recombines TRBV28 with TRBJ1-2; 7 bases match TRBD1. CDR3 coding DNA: TGTGCCAGCACCATGACAGGGCACTATGGCTACACCTTC. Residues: CASTMTGHYGYTF.